What follows is one T cell receptor (beta chain) and its context. What it binds is not known. Sequencing was performed with immunoSEQ multiplex PCR; in TCRdb, only in-frame clones are kept and a portion is missing. The sample lists some 80,000 clones; around 86% were seen once. This entry belongs to a study of OX40 agonist ivuxolimab in advanced cancers. About the research overall: Across the patients, intravenous ivuxolimab was delivered every 2 weeks at 0.01 to 10 mg/kg. Partial responses occurred in Three dose-escalation patients, one with hepatocellular carcinoma and two with cutaneous melanoma.

Per germline, CDR1 SGHVS and CDR2 FNYEAQ. The CDR3 length is 14 residues. V shed 4 bases, J shed 3 bases, and the junction held 5 bases outside the gene matches. The study's findings and limits: With doses of 0.1-3.0 mg/kg, partial responders showed among the lowest clonal expansion. Among some nonresponders, normalized T-cell clonal expansion was also low.

The source is an adult with an advanced solid tumor such as melanoma, head and neck, liver or kidney cancer. The sample was CD4+ or CD8+ T cells sorted from blood, taken in a trial of the OX40 agonist ivuxolimab. The chain is built from TRBV7-6 and TRBJ2-7; 8 bases are a match to TRBD1. CDR3 DNA: TGTGCCAGCAGCTCCCCCGGACAGGGCTACGAGCAGTACTTC. The encoded protein is CASSSPGQGYEQYF.